This TCR beta chain stems from a study of control samples from healthy donors and cancer patients (dated by TCRdb to between 2020 and 2021). Library prep was done by the immunoSEQ multiplex PCR assay. TCRdb limited this immuneACCESS table to in-frame rearrangements with V and J called. A share of clones is missing; checked studies link under half to unresolved V genes, and the rest is unexplained. Present in this sample are about 140,000 clones, around 90% of which were seen just once. The ten largest clones take up more than 3% of the sample. About this clone: This receptor's antigen is unknown. No much larger clone is present one base from it, and per-base qualities are unavailable.

Germline trimming amounts to 2 bases on V and 5 bases on J, with 12 as the count of junction bases outside the gene matches. The CDR3 has 16 amino acids, counting the end cysteine and phenylalanine. The only DNA kept is the CDR3, 48 bases in frame from the first base. Based on the germline V gene, the CDR1 and CDR2 sequences are MDHEN and SYDVKM. The sequence is built from TRBV28 and TRBJ2-7; TRBD1 lines up with 7 middle nucleotides. The sample consisted of blood. The sequence came from a man aged 30-40 years in good health. The nucleotides read TGTGCCAGCAGTTTACAAAGACAGGGATTTAAGGACGAGCAGTACTTC. Its protein product is CASSLQRQGFKDEQYF.